This paragraph reports one T cell receptor beta chain. This clonotype was seen a few times. Its antigen remains undetermined. Per-base qualities were not stored, and no clone one base away is much larger. The library was generated by RACE. Reads for this sample came from a NextSeq 500. Library preparation attached unique molecular identifiers to individual cDNA molecules for quantitative, reproducible TCR counting. Each blood RNA sample was used to sequence both TCR alpha and TCR beta chains. In the paper's pipeline: Samples had a median of 95,638 TCRs, with a range from about 23,224 to 700,000. V, J and CDR3 annotation of the TCR reads was carried out using the Decombinator software suite. Every sample was subsampled to the same number of TCRs (28,000) for the PS versus PT1 abundance plots. TCRs were defined as expanded if absent before sensitization and observed at least eight times at the 2-week time point. TCRdb ran its own pipeline on the public reads, namely fastp trimming at Q25 and MiXCR clone calling, and kept in-frame beta chains. Every entry covers one CDR3 protein and lists the most common genes and DNA from its rows. TCRdb's processing, not the authors' own work, is the source of the V and J calls. This sample is represented by some 38,000 distinct CDR3 sequences; 7.6% of them were singletons. 1% to 1.5% of the sample is taken by the ten largest.

Reading the germline V gene gives CDR1 SGHTA and CDR2 FQGTGA. From its cysteine to its phenylalanine, the CDR3 spans 14 amino acids. Here the CDR3 DNA is all that survives: 42 bases in frame from base 1. Trimming accounts for 1 base at V and 4 bases at J, while the number of junction bases matched to no gene is 1. This entry belongs to a study of human T cells and chemical hapten exposure (dated by TCRdb to 2020 to 2023). With respect to the entire study: For sensitization, 2% DPC in acetone was applied to a roughly 2 cm by roughly 2 cm area of upper inner arm skin. Peripheral blood TCR repertoire changes were tracked in vivo in alopecia patients during primary and secondary sensitization to the hapten diphenylcyclopropenone (DPC). Patients additionally received weekly therapeutic DPC doses to the scalp throughout the approximately 25-week study period. Most of the patients in the cohort were female, and the cohort covered alopecia areata with under or over 50% scalp involvement, alopecia totalis and alopecia universalis. Libraries were combined into a pool for sequencing, and differences in TCR yield between samples came mainly from small differences in library volumes within the pool. Blood samples were taken from patients before sensitization (week 0) and then at 2, 6 and about 24 weeks after DPC sensitization. Blood for TCR sequencing was provided by twenty-nine alopecia patients at one to four time points (pre-sensitization, 2, 6 and 24 weeks). Patch testing was performed on the upper back with Finn chambers containing 0.01% DPC, and the patch tests were scored after 6 days according to International Contact Dermatitis Research Group standards.

The paper as a whole reports these results and caveats: DPC sensitization did not change the number of TCRs with a frequency above 1 in 1000, and there was no evidence of changes in global repertoire structure. After repeated subsampling, changes were observed in the strength of the expansion versus patch-test correlation and in the threshold at which the correlation became significant. Patch test score was positively correlated with the number of PT1 expanded TCRs, with significance at thresholds 8, 16 and 32 but not at 4. Because all patients had alopecia, a presumed autoimmune disease, the immune response of the patients might differ from that of healthy individuals. Compared with pre-sensitization or healthy control sets, expanded TCRs formed significantly more large CDR3 similarity clusters, which is consistent with antigen-driven responses.

The time point label on this specimen signifies: pre-sensitization, week 0. The sample's treatment or condition label, decoded: therapeutic diphenylcyclopropenone sensitization with weekly scalp DPC. At each patch-test visit, blood was drawn before the patch test was applied. To be eligible, patients had to be aged 18 to 70, diagnosed with alopecia and judged suitable for DPC therapy, while pregnant patients were excluded. Total RNA was extracted from unfractionated whole blood collected in Tempus Blood RNA tubes. This sequence originates from a woman in her fifties or sixties with alopecia areata. Some clones in this sample may be carry-over from other donors' samples. The chain is assembled from TRBV7-3 and TRBJ2-5; 9 central nucleotides agree with TRBD2. The sample consisted of whole blood, taken in connection with sensitization to the hapten diphenylcyclopropenone (DPC). The CDR3 has the sequence CASSLKAGGETQYF. At the DNA level, the sequence is TGTGCCAGCAGCTTAAAAGCGGGAGGAGAGACCCAGTACTTC.